This T cell receptor beta chain was profiled in a study of T cell repertoires in cytomegalovirus infection. In the study overall: CMV epitopes used comprised recently identified HLA-C-restricted ones and well-studied HLA-B-restricted ones. Indications of both CMV infection and matching HLA type were provided by public TCR beta signatures.

One entry per CDR3 protein, called by TCRdb with MiXCR from the reads. The table records some 900,000 distinct CDR3 sequences, 30% to 35% of them present only once. Study-wide findings and caveats: The study found HLA-C-restricted CMV-specific TCR beta clonotypes dominating the ex vivo response.

This clonotype was seen once. As yet, its antigen is unknown. Specimen: cultured CD8+ T cells from PBMCs, collected from culture after CMV antigen stimulation. The source is a human donor in good health (CMV status not recorded). Some clones in this sample may be carry-over from other donors' samples.

The CDR3 coding sequence is TGTGCCAGCAGCCCGCGGGGGAGGGAAGAATTTGGTAATGAGCAGTTCTTC. It codes for CASSPRGREEFGNEQFF. The rearrangement joins TRBV3-1 to TRBJ2-1, with 7 nucleotides matching TRBD2. The length of the CDR3 is 17 residues. Germline V gene sequence: CDR1 LGHDT, CDR2 YNNKEL (reference sequence). V lost 4 bases, J lost 7 bases, and 16 bases stayed unmatched.